The next 7 T cell receptor beta chains were all read from a single sample in a study of neurological immune-mediated disorders. TCRdb re-called the 5' RACE reads with MiXCR, one entry per CDR3 protein. The sample contains some 47,000 distinct CDR3 sequences, around a fifth of which appear only once. Time point noted: technical triplicate 3. The sequencing sample was made of PBMCs. The source of these receptors is a man in his sixties with HTLV-1-associated myelopathy (HAM/TSP).

This clonotype was seen many times. The chain employs TRBV2 and TRBJ2-5; D call uncertain. The CDR3 totals 11 residues. The V and J ends lost 6 bases and 5 bases respectively, with 7 bases between them. CDR1 is SNHLY and CDR2 is FYNNEI in the germline V gene. CDR3 coding DNA: TGTGCCAGCAGGGAACAGGAGACCCAGTACTTC. Its protein product is CASREQETQYF. The full variable domain, in which reference TRBV2 and TRBJ2-5 provide the parts outside the CDR3, is EPEVTQTPSHQVTQMGQEVILRCVPISNHLYFYWYRQILGQKVEFLVSFYNNEISEKSEIFDDQFSVERPDGSNFTLKIRSTKLEDSAMYFCASREQETQYFGPGTRLLVL.

Many counts were recorded for this clonotype. The gene calls are TRBV20-1 and TRBJ2-1, with TRBD2 identical over 10 bases. The ends lost 6 bases at V and 1 base at J; junction bases unmatched: 3. There are 14 residues in the CDR3. Per germline, CDR1 DFQATT and CDR2 SNEGSKA (reference sequence). The CDR3 sequence: CSAGGLASYNEQFF. In DNA, the CDR3 is TGCAGTGCCGGGGGACTAGCGTCCTACAATGAGCAGTTCTTC.

In its sample, this clonotype was seen many times. This rearrangement joins TRBV10-3 to TRBJ2-5, with 10 bases lining up with TRBD2. Germline CDR1 ENHRY, CDR2 SYGVKD. V trimming: 4 bases; J trimming: 5 bases; junction bases outside the gene matches: 7. The CDR3 loop spans 15 amino acids. Here the CDR3 DNA reads TGTGCCATCAGTGTAGCTAGCGGGAGATGGGAGACCCAGTACTTC. It yields the protein CAISVASGRWETQYF.

This clonotype was detected many times. The chain is built from TRBV20-1 and TRBJ2-1, with no clear D. The CDR3 spans 17 residues. The germline V and J ends were trimmed by 5 bases and 1 base, with 21 bases remaining between them. CDR1 is DFQATT and CDR2 is SNEGSKA in the germline V gene (reference sequence). The CDR3 loop reads CSARPASGSRSYNEQFF. CDR3 DNA sequence: TGCAGTGCTCGCCCCGCGTCCGGGTCCAGATCCTACAATGAGCAGTTCTTC.

The chain carries TRBV20-1 and TRBJ2-3; a possible D gene is TRBD2 (7 bases). There are 15 residues in the CDR3. Trimming shortened V by 3 bases and J by 3 bases, and 16 bases separated the two germline ends. The germline gives CDR1 DFQATT, CDR2 SNEGSKA (reference sequence). This CDR3 reads CSASIRGARTDTQYF. DNA of the CDR3: TGCAGTGCTAGTATACGGGGGGCGCGGACAGATACGCAGTATTTT.

The genes are TRBV7-9 and TRBJ2-1; D not certain. Trimming took off 8 bases at V and 8 bases at J, with 10 bases between the two ends. Germline CDR1 SEHNR, CDR2 FQNEAQ (reference sequence). CDR3 length: 11 amino acids. The CDR3 DNA reads as TGTGCCAGCGGCCGCAGCTATGAGCAGTTCTTC. Its translation: CASGRSYEQFF.

This clonotype was picked up many times. This chain uses TRBV12-3 or TRBV12-4 with TRBJ1-6; TRBD1 matches 11 bases. With V trimmed by 6 bases and J by 9 bases, 7 bases remained unmatched. The CDR3 covers 15 residues. The CDR3 DNA is TGTGCCAGCAGGACTACCGGGACAGGGGGTTCACCCCTCCACTTT. It is translated as CASRTTGTGGSPLHF.